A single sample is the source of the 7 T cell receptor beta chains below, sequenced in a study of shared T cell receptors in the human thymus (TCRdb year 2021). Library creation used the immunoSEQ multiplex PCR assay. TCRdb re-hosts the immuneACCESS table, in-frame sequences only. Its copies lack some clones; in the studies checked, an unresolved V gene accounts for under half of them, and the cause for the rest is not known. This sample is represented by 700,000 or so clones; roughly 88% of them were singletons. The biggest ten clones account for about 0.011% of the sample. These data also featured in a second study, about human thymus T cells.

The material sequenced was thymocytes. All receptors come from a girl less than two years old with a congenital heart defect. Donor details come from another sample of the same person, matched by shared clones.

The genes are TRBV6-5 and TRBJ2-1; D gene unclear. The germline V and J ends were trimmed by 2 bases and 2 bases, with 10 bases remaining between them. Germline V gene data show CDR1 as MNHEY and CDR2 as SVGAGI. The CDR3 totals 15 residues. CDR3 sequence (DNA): TGTGCCAGCAGTTACATAGAGGTAGCCTACAATGAGCAGTTCTTC. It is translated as CASSYIEVAYNEQFF.

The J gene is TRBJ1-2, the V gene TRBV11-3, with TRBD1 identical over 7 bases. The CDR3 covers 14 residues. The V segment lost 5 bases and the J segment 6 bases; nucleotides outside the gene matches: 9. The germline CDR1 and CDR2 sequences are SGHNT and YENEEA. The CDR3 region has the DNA TGTGCCAGCAGCGGGGAGACAGGGACGGATGGCTACACCTTC. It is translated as CASSGETGTDGYTF.

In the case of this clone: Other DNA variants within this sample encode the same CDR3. The CDR3 spells CASSSGDSNQPQHF. The CDR3 bases are TGTGCCAGCTCCTCGGGGGATTCCAATCAGCCCCAGCATTTT. The chain couples TRBV18 to TRBJ1-5; TRBD1 is a possible D gene (5 bases). Trimming stripped 6 bases from V and 3 bases from J, with 12 bases between. Germline V CDR1 and CDR2: KGHSH, LQKENI. The CDR3 extends over 14 amino acids.

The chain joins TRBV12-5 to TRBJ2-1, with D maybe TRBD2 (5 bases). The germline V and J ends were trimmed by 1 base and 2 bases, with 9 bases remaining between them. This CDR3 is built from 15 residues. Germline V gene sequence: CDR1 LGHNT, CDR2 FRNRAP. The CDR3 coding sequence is TGTGCTAGTGGTTTGGGAGGGAGCGCCTACAATGAGCAGTTCTTC. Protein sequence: CASGLGGSAYNEQFF.

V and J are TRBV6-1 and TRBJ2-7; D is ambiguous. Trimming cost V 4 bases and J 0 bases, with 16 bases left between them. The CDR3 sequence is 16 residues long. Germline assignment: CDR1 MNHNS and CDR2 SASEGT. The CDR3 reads CASSAPRVPSSYEQYF. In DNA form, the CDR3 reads TGTGCCAGCAGTGCTCCCCGGGTGCCGAGCTCCTACGAGCAGTACTTC.

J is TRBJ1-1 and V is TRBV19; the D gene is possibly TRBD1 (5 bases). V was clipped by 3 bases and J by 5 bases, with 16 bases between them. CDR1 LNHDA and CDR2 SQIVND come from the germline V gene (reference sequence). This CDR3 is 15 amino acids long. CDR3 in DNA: TGTGCCAGTAGTATGGTCCCGGGGGTTAGAACTGAAGCTTTCTTT. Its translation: CASSMVPGVRTEAFF.

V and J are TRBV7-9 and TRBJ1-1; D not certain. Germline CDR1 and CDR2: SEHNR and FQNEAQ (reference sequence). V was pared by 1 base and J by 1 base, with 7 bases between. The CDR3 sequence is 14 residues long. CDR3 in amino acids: CASSLGRANTEAFF. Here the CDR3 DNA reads TGTGCCAGCAGCTTAGGGCGGGCGAACACTGAAGCTTTCTTT.